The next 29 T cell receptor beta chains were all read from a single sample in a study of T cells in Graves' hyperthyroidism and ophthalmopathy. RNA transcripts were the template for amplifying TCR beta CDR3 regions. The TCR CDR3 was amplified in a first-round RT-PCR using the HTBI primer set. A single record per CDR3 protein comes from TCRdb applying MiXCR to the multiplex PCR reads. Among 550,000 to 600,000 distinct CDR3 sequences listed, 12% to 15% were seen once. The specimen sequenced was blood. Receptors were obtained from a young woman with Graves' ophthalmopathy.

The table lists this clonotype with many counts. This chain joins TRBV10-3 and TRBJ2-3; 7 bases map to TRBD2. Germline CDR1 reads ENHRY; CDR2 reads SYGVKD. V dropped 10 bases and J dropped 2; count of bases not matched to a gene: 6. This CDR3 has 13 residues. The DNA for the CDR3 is TGTGCCACCCTAGCGGCTCTCACAGATACGCAGTATTTT. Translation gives CATLAALTDTQYF.

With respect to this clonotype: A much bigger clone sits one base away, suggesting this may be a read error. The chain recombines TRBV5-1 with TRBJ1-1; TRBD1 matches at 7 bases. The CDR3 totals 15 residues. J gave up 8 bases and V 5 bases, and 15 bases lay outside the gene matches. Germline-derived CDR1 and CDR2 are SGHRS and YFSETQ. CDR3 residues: CASRSTGDNLREAFF. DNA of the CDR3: TGCGCCAGCAGGAGCACAGGGGACAACCTAAGAGAAGCTTTCTTT.

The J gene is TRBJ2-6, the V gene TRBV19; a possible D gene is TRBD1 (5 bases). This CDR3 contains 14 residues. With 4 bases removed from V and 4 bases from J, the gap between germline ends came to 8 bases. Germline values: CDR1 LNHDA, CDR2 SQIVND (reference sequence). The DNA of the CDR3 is TGTGCCAGTAGTACAGGGCACGGGGCCAACGTCCTGACTTTC. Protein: CASSTGHGANVLTF. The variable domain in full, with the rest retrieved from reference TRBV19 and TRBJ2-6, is DGGITQSPKYLFRKEGQNVTLSCEQNLNHDAMYWYRQDPGQGLRLIYYSQIVNDFQKGDIAEGYSVSREKKESFPLTVTSAQKNPTAFYLCASSTGHGANVLTFGAGSRLTVL.

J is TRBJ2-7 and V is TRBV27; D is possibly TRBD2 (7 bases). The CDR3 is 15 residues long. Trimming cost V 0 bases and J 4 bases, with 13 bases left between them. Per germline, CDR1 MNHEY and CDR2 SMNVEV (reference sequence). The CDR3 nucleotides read TGTGCCAGCAGTTTATCGAGGGGGGGGGGGTACGAGCAGTACTTC. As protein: CASSLSRGGGYEQYF.

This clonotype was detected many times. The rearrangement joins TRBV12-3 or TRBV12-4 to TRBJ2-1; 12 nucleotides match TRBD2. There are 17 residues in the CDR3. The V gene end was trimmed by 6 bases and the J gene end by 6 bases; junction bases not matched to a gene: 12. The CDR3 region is CASRSGLAGWGGNEQFF. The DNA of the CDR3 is TGTGCCAGCAGGAGTGGACTAGCGGGATGGGGAGGCAATGAGCAGTTCTTC.

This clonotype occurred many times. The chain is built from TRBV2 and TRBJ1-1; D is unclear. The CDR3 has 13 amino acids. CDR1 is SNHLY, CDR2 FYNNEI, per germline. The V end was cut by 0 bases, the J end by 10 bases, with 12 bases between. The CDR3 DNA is TGTGCCAGCAGTGAAGCGTTGAGGCCTACAGCTTTCTTT. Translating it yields CASSEALRPTAFF.

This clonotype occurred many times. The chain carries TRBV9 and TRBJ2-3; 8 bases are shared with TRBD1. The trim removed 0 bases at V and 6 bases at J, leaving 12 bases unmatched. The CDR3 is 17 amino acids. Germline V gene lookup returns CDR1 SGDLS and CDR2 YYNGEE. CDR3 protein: CASSVAALDRAGDTQYF. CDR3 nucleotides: TGTGCCAGCAGCGTAGCCGCCCTGGACAGGGCCGGGGATACGCAGTATTTT. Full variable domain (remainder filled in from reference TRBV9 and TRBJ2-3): DSGVTQTPKHLITATGQRVTLRCSPRSGDLSVYWYQQSLDQGLQFLIQYYNGEERAKGNILERFSAQQFPDLHSELNLSSLELGDSALYFCASSVAALDRAGDTQYFGPGTRLTVL.

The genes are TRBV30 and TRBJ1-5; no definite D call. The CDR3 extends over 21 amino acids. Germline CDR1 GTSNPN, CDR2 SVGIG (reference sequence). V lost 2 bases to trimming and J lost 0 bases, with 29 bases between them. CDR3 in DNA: TGTGCCTGGAGTCCTAGACAAATTACCCCCTGGAAACCTTATAGCAATCAGCCCCAGCATTTT. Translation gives CAWSPRQITPWKPYSNQPQHF.

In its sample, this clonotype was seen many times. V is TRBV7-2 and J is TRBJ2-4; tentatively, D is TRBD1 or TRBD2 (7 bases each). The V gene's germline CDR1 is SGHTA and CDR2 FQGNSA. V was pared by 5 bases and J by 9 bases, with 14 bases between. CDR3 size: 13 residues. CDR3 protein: CASSPQGRGIQYF. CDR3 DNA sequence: TGTGCCAGCAGCCCACAGGGGAGGGGCATTCAGTACTTC.

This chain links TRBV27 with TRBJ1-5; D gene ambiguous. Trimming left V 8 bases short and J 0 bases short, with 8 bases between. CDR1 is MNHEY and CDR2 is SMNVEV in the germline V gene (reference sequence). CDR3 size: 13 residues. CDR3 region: CASCVASNQPQHF. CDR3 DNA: TGTGCCAGCTGCGTTGCTAGCAATCAGCCCCAGCATTTT.

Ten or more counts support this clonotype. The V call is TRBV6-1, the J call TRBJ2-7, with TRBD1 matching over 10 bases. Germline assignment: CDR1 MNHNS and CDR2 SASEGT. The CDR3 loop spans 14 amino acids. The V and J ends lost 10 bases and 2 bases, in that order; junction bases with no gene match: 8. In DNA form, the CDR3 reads TGTGCCACCAGAGACAGGGGGCTCCCCTACGAGCAGTACTTC. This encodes CATRDRGLPYEQYF.

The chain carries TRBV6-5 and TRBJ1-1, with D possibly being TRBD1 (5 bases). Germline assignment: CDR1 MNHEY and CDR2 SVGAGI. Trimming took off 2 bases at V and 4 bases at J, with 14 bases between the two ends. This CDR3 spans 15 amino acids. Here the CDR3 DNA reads TGTGCCAGCAGTTACGGTTCCGGGGGAAGCACTGAAGCTTTCTTT. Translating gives CASSYGSGGSTEAFF.

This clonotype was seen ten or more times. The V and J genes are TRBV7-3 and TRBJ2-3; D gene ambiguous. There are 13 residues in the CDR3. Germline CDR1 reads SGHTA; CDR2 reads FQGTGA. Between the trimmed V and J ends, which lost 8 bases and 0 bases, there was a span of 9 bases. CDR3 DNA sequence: TGTGCCAGCCGCCCTGGGAGCACAGATACGCAGTATTTT. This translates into CASRPGSTDTQYF.

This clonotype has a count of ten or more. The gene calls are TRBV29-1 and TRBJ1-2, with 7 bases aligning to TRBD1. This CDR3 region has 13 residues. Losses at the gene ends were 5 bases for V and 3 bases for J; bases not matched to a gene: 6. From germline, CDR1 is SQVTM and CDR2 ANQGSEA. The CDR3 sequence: CSVLGQEDYGYTF. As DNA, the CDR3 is TGCAGCGTTCTAGGACAGGAAGACTATGGCTACACCTTC.

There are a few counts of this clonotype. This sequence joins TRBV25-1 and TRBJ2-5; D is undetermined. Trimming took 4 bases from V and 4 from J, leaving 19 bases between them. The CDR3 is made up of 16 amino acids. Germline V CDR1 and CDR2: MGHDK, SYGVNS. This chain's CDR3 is CASSVTQPAPLETQYF. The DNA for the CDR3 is TGTGCCAGCAGTGTCACTCAGCCCGCCCCGTTAGAGACCCAGTACTTC.

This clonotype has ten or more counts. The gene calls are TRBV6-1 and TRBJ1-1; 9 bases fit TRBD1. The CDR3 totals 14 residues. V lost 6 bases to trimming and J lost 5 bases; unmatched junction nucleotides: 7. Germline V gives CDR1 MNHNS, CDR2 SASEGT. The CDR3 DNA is TGTGCCAGCAGGAGGCCGGGACAGGGAACTGAAGCTTTCTTT. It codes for CASRRPGQGTEAFF.

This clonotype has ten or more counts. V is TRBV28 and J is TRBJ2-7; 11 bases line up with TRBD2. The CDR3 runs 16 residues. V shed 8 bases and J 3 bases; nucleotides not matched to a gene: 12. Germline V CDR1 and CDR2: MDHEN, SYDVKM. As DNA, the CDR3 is TGTGCCAGCGGACCTCCGGGGACTAGCGGCATCTACGAGCAGTACTTC. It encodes CASGPPGTSGIYEQYF.

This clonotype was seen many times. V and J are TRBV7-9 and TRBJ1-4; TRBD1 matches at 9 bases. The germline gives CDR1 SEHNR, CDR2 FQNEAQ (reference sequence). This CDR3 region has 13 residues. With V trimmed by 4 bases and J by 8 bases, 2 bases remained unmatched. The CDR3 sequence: CASSSDRGEKLFF. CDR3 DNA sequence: TGTGCCAGCAGCTCGGACAGGGGCGAAAAACTGTTTTTT.

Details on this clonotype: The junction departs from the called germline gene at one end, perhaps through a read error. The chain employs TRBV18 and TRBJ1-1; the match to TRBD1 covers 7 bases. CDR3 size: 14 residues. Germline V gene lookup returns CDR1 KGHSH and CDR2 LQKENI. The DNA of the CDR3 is TGTGCCGGCTCACGAACAGGGGAAATCACTGAAGCTTTCTTT. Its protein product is CAGSRTGEITEAFF.

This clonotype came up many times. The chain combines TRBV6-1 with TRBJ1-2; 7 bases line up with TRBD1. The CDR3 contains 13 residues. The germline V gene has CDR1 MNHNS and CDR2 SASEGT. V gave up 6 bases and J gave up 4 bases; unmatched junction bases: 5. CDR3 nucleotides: TGTGCCAGCAGCTCGACAGGGTTCTATGGCTACACCTTC. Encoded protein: CASSSTGFYGYTF.

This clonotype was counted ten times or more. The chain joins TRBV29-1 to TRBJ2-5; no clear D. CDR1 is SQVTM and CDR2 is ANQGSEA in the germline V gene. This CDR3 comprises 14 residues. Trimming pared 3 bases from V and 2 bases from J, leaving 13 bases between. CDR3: CSVDLQNRQETQYF. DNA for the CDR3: TGCAGCGTTGACTTGCAGAATCGTCAAGAGACCCAGTACTTC.

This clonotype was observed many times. CDR3 in amino acids: CASSLGVARVEKLFF. In nucleotides, the CDR3 is TGTGCCAGCAGCTTAGGTGTAGCCAGGGTAGAAAAACTGTTTTTT. The chain uses TRBV7-2 and TRBJ1-4; D is possibly TRBD1 (5 bases). The V end was cut by 1 base, the J end by 8 bases, with 14 bases between. The CDR3 covers 15 residues. Germline V gene sequence: CDR1 SGHTA, CDR2 FQGNSA.

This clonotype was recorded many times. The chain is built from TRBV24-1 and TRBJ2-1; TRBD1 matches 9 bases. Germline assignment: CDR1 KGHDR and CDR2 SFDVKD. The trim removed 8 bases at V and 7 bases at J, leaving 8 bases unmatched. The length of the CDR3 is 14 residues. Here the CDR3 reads CATKRGQGTNEQFF. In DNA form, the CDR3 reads TGTGCCACCAAAAGGGGACAGGGAACGAATGAGCAGTTCTTC.

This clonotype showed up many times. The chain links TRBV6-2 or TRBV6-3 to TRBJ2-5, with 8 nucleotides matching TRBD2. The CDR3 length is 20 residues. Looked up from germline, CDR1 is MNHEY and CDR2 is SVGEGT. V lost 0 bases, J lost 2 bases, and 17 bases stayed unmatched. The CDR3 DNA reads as TGTGCCAGCAGTTACTCGACGGTATTCGTCCGGGGACTAGGTCAAGAGACCCAGTACTTC. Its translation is CASSYSTVFVRGLGQETQYF.

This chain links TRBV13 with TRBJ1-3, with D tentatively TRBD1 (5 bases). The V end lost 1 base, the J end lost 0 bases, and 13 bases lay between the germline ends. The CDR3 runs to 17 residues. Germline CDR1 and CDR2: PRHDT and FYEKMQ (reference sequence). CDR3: CASSLEQRGLSGNTIYF. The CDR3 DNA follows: TGTGCCAGCAGCTTAGAACAGCGGGGCCTCTCTGGAAACACCATATATTTT. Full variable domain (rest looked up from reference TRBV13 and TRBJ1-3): AAGVIQSPRHLIKEKRETATLKCYPIPRHDTVYWYQQGPGQDPQFLISFYEKMQSDKGSIPDRFSAQQFSDYHSELNMSSLELGDSALYFCASSLEQRGLSGNTIYFGEGSWLTVV.

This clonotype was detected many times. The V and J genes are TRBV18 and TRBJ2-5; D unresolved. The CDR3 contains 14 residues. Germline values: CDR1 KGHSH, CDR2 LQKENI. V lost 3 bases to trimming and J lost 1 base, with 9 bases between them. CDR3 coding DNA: TGTGCCAGCTCACCGTTCGGTTCCCAAGAGACCCAGTACTTC. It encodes CASSPFGSQETQYF.

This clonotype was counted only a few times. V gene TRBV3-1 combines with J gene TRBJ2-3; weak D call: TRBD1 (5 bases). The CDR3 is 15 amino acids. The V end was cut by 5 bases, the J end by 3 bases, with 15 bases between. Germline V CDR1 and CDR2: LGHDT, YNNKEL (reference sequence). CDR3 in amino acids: CASSVGAGVTDTQYF. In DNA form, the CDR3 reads TGTGCCAGCAGCGTAGGGGCCGGAGTAACAGATACGCAGTATTTT.

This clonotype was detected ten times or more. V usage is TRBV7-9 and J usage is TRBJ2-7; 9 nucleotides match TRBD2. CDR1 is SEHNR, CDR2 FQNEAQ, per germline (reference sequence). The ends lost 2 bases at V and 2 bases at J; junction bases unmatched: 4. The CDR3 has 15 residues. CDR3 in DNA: TGTGCCAGCAGCTTAAAGCGGGAGGTCACCTACGAGCAGTACTTC. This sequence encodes CASSLKREVTYEQYF. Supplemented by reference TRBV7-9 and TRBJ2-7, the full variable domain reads DTGVSQNPRHKITKRGQNVTFRCDPISEHNRLYWYRQTLGQGPEFLTYFQNEAQLEKSRLLSDRFSAERPKGSFSTLEIQRTEQGDSAMYLCASSLKREVTYEQYFGPGTRLTVT.

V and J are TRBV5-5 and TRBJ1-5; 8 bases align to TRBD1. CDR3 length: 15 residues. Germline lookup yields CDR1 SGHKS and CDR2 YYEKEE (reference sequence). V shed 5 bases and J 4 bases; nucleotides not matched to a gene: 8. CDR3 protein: CASSRGTGPNQPQHF. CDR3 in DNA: TGTGCCAGCAGTAGGGGGACAGGACCGAATCAGCCCCAGCATTTT.